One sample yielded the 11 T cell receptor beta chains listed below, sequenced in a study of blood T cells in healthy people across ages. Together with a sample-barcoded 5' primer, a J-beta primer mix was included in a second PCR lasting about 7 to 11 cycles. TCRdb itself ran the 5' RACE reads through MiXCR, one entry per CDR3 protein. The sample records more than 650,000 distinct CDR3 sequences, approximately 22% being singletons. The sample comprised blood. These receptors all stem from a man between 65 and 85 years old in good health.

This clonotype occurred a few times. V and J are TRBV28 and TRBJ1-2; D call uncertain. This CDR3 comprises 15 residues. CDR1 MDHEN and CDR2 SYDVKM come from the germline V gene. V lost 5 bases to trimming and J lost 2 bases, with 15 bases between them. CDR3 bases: TGTGCCAGCAGTCCAGGAGGCAGCTTGAACTATGGCTACACCTTC. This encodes CASSPGGSLNYGYTF.

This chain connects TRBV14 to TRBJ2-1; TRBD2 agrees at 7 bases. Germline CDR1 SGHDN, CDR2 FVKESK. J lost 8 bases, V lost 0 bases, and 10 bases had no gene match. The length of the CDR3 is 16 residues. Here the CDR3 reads CASSQEMLRGYHEQFF. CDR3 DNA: TGTGCCAGCAGCCAAGAAATGTTGCGGGGGTATCATGAGCAGTTCTTC. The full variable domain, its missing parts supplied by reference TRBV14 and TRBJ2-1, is EAGVTQFPSHSVIEKGQTVTLRCDPISGHDNLYWYRRVMGKEIKFLLHFVKESKQDESGMPNNRFLAERTGGTYSTLKVQPAELEDSGVYFCASSQEMLRGYHEQFFGPGTRLTVL.

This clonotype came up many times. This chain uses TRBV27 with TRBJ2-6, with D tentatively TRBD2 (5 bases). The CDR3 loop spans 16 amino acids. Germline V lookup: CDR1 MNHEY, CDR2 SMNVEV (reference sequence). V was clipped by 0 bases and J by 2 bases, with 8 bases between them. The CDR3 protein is CASSLSSGAGANVLTF. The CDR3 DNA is TGTGCCAGCAGTTTATCTTCCGGGGCTGGGGCCAACGTCCTGACTTTC.

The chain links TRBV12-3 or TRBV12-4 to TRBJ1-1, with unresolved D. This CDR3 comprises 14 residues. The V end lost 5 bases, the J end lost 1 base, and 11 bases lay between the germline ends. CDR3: CASSGGGKNTEAFF. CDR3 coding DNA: TGTGCCAGCAGTGGTGGAGGGAAGAACACTGAAGCTTTCTTT.

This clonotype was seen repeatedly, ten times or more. The CDR3 here is CASTNPYEQYF. CDR3 DNA: TGTGCCAGCACCAACCCCTACGAGCAGTACTTC. This chain joins TRBV28 and TRBJ2-7; D is undetermined. Germline assignment: CDR1 MDHEN and CDR2 SYDVKM. V lost 7 bases and J lost 2, with 6 bases in between. The CDR3 is 11 residues long.

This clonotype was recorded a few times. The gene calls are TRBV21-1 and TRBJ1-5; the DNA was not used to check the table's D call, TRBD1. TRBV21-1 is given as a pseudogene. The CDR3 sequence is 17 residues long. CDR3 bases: TGTGCCAGCAGCAAGCACAGGGTTACGGGGGGCAATCAGCCCCAGCATTTT. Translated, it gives CASSKHRVTGGNQPQHF.

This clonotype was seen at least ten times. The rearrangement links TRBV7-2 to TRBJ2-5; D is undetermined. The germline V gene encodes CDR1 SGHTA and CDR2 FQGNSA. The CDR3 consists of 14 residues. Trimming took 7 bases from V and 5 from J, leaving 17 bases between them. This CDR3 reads CASIIGLGRETQYF. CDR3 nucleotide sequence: TGTGCCAGCATCATTGGGCTAGGGCGGGAGACCCAGTACTTC.

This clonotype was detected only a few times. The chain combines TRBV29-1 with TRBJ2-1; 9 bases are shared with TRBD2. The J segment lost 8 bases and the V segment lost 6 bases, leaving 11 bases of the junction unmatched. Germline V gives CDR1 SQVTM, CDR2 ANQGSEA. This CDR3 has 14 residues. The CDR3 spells CSVLVAGAGDEQFF. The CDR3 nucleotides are TGCAGCGTGCTGGTAGCGGGAGCGGGCGATGAGCAGTTCTTC.

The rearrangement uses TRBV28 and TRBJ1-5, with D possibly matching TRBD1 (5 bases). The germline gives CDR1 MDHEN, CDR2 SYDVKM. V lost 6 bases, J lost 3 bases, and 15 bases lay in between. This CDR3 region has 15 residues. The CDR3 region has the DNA TGTGCCAGCAGATTCGGGGGTTCCCCCAATCAGCCCCAGCATTTT. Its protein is CASRFGGSPNQPQHF.

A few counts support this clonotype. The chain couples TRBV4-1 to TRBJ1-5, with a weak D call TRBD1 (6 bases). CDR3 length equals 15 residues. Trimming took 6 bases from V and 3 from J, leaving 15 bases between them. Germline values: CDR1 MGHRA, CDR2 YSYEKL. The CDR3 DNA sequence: TGCGCCAGCAGGGGTGAACAGGGCAACAATCAGCCCCAGCATTTT. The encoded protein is CASRGEQGNNQPQHF.

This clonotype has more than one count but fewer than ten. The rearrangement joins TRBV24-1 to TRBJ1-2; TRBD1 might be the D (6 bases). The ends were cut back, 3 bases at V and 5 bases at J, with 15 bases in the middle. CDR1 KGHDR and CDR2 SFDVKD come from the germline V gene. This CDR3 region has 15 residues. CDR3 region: CATSDAYRELYGYTF. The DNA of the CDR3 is TGTGCCACCAGTGATGCCTACAGGGAATTATATGGCTACACCTTC.